This T cell receptor (beta chain) was documented in a study of T cell clonality in common variable immunodeficiency. Produced via immunoSEQ multiplex PCR; TCRdb's table is partial and in-frame only. The sample includes about 40,000 clones, none of them occurring once. This clone was seen ten or more times. Most patients and controls had Caucasian heritage. The source is a person aged 18 to 75 in good health. The sample consisted of peripheral blood mononuclear cells.

CDR3 DNA (partial): TGTGCCAGCAGACCCGGACAGGGCGCCTCCTACGAG. Translated, it gives CASRPGQGASYE. The complete CDR3 sequence is CASRPGQGASYEQYF. The chain links TRBV5-6 to TRBJ2-7, with TRBD1 matching 8 bases. The read terminates 3 residues ahead of where the CDR3 ends, so the germline J gene completes it. This CDR3 has 15 residues. Losses at the gene ends were 5 bases for V and 0 bases for J; bases not matched to a gene: 7. In germline, CDR1 is SGHDT, CDR2 YYEEEE.